A selection of T cell receptor beta chains follows, all from one sample in a study of T cell repertoires in cytomegalovirus infection. TCRdb redid the calling of the reads with MiXCR, one entry per CDR3 protein. The table includes 350,000 to 550,000 distinct CDR3 sequences, 30% to 40% detected once. Material for sequencing was PBMCs. The receptors here all came from a human donor in good health (CMV status not recorded). Some clones in this sample may be carry-over from other donors' samples. The conserved cysteine and the conserved F or W are not part of the CDR3 here.

V gene: TRBV6-6; CDR3 protein: ASGQGQGTYEQY
V gene: TRBV20-1; CDR3 protein: STSGGAGDTQY
V gene: TRBV29-1; CDR3 protein: SVTNTEAV
V gene: TRBV6-1; CDR3 protein: ASSEALAGGPGTQY
V gene: TRBV6-5; CDR3 protein: ASSTRTGSSYEQY
V gene: TRBV7-8; CDR3 protein: ASSLVGAGDTQY
V gene: TRBV29-1; CDR3 protein: SVKNPGYGYT
V gene: TRBV29-1; CDR3 protein: SVEEDSKETQY
V gene: TRBV13; CDR3 protein: ASSLPETGSGYT
V gene: TRBV11-2; CDR3 protein: ASSLTGTGGTEAF
V gene: TRBV18; CDR3 protein: ASSQQRSNLLP
V gene: TRBV18; CDR3 protein: ASSPPGGGEQF
V gene: TRBV12-3/TRBV12-4; CDR3 protein: ASSFFAGGNVHGYT
V gene: TRBV5-1; CDR3 protein: ASSMKDTQY
V gene: TRBV29-1; CDR3 protein: SVETPRGAAPTNTEAF
V gene: TRBV7-6; CDR3 protein: ASSLAGTGAIGSGNTIY
V gene: TRBV6-1; CDR3 protein: ASKSGQGFRQPQH
V gene: TRBV12-3/TRBV12-4; CDR3 protein: ASSQGQGNEQY
V gene: TRBV15; CDR3 protein: ATSRGPGTEIQETQY
V gene: TRBV28; CDR3 protein: ASSPRKGLRNEKLF
V gene: TRBV6-5; CDR3 protein: ASSYLPGFEQF
V gene: TRBV28; CDR3 protein: ASISPVGTGKEKLF
V gene: TRBV14; CDR3 protein: ASSQAAGSGMYEQY
V gene: TRBV7-2; CDR3 protein: ASSLEWEPGTQY
V gene: TRBV10-3; CDR3 protein: AIGGLAGPETQY
V gene: TRBV10-3; CDR3 protein: AISEGETGPSSYEQY
V gene: TRBV18; CDR3 protein: ASSPPGGNEQF
V gene: TRBV19; CDR3 protein: ASSILTAPEKLF
V gene: TRBV19; CDR3 protein: ASRQTYSNQPQH
V gene: TRBV2; CDR3 protein: ASISRAGVETQY
V gene: TRBV6-5; CDR3 protein: ASSRASGGGLVYEQY
V gene: TRBV11-1; CDR3 protein: ASSPKGSGELF
V gene: TRBV7-8; CDR3 protein: ASTSLGGETYEQY
V gene: TRBV6-1; CDR3 protein: ASSVGRTRHNEQF
V gene: TRBV27; CDR3 protein: ASRQGGQYYGYT
V gene: TRBV12-3/TRBV12-4; CDR3 protein: ASSLTGPSEQY
V gene: TRBV12-3/TRBV12-4; CDR3 protein: ASSPFRQGVETQY
V gene: TRBV7-9; CDR3 protein: ASSLAPGSGNQPQH
V gene: TRBV7-2; CDR3 protein: ASSLAGQGNHGYT
V gene: TRBV7-9; CDR3 protein: ASSLKYEQY
V gene: TRBV10-2; CDR3 protein: ASSGPSGGTDTQY
V gene: TRBV6-5; CDR3 protein: ASSYKGGRGEQY
V gene: TRBV7-9; CDR3 protein: ASSSTVLRSPYNEQF
V gene: TRBV5-1; CDR3 protein: ASSLARTDNNSPLH
V gene: TRBV4-1; CDR3 protein: ASSQEDRFTEAF